These T cell receptor beta chains were read from a single sample in a study of cytomegalovirus exposure and HLA in healthy donors. The assay was immunoSEQ multiplex PCR, and TCRdb's table has in-frame clones only and misses some. The sample has fewer than 200,000 clones; about 85% are singletons. Material for sequencing was PBMCs. These receptors all stem from a man aged 18 to 29 in good health and CMV-seropositive. The CDR3 runs from the conserved cysteine through the conserved F or W. D genes are given only for firm matches. Only part of the rows carry a size: once, few, many, or a class if the clone is expanded.

clone_size	v_call	cdr3_length	j_call	d_call	cdr3_aa	cdr3_nt
.	TRBV10-3	15	TRBJ1-4	.	CAISESGRFNEKLFF	TGTGCCATCAGTGAGTCGGGGAGGTTTAATGAAAAACTGTTTTTT
.	TRBV7-8	15	TRBJ2-7	.	CASSLRDKGQDEQYF	TGTGCCAGCAGCTTAAGGGACAAGGGTCAAGACGAGCAGTACTTC
.	TRBV4-1	14	TRBJ1-1	.	CASSQEGGRLEAFF	TGCGCCAGCAGCCAAGAGGGGGGGAGGCTGGAAGCTTTCTTT
.	TRBV27	15	TRBJ2-7	TRBD2	CASRPAGGGAKEQYF	TGTGCCAGCAGGCCAGCCGGCGGGGGGGCGAAAGAGCAGTACTTC
.	TRBV27	15	TRBJ1-5	TRBD1	CASSFTGDSNQPQHF	TGTGCCAGCAGTTTCACAGGGGATAGCAATCAGCCCCAGCATTTT
.	TRBV27	16	TRBJ2-1	.	CASSGFGGETYNEQFF	TGTGCCAGCAGTGGGTTCGGCGGGGAAACCTACAATGAGCAGTTCTTC
.	TRBV7-9	16	TRBJ1-1	TRBD1	CASSPRRTGMNTEAFF	TGTGCCAGCAGCCCTCGACGGACAGGGATGAACACTGAAGCTTTCTTT
.	TRBV18	13	TRBJ1-2	TRBD1	CASSIDRANGYTF	TGTGCCAGCTCTATTGACAGGGCCAATGGCTACACCTTC
.	TRBV28	16	TRBJ2-5	TRBD2	CASSFPTSGGRGTQYF	TGTGCCAGCAGTTTCCCGACTAGCGGGGGGCGGGGGACCCAGTACTTC
.	TRBV2	11	TRBJ2-1	.	CASSGVDEQFF	TGTGCCAGCAGCGGGGTAGATGAGCAGTTCTTC
once	TRBV5-5	16	TRBJ2-5	TRBD2	CASSSGLAGGPETQYF	TGTGCCAGCAGCTCAGGACTAGCGGGAGGGCCGGAGACCCAGTACTTC
.	TRBV5-1	14	TRBJ2-5	.	CASSLLSSEETQYF	TGCGCCAGCAGCTTATTATCTTCCGAAGAGACCCAGTACTTC
once	TRBV2	13	TRBJ2-5	.	CASSGLFGETQYF	TGTGCCAGTTCGGGACTTTTTGGGGAGACCCAGTACTTC
once	TRBV28	16	TRBJ1-5	.	CASSLTFPASNQPQHF	TGTGCCAGCAGTTTAACATTCCCAGCGAGCAATCAGCCCCAGCATTTT
.	TRBV7-9	15	TRBJ1-2	.	CASSSRGPQSMEYTF	TGTGCCAGCAGCTCCAGGGGTCCCCAATCAATGGAGTACACCTTC
.	TRBV30	13	TRBJ2-2	TRBD2	CACRDYRTGELFF	TGTGCCTGCCGGGACTATCGAACCGGGGAGCTGTTTTTT
few	TRBV30	14	TRBJ1-6	.	CAWSGPSYNSPLHF	TGTGCCTGGAGTGGGCCCTCCTATAATTCACCCCTCCACTTT
.	TRBV28	12	TRBJ2-5	.	CASTQGQETQYF	TGTGCCAGCACGCAGGGTCAAGAGACCCAGTACTTC
.	TRBV29-1	13	TRBJ1-2	TRBD1	CSVEGQGARGYTF	TGCAGCGTTGAAGGCCAGGGGGCGCGGGGCTACACCTTC
.	TRBV19	12	TRBJ1-6	TRBD1	CASRDSGSPLHF	TGTGCCAGCCGGGACAGCGGATCACCCCTCCACTTT
.	TRBV6-1	14	TRBJ2-1	.	CASSELARDNEQFF	TGTGCCAGCAGTGAATTGGCGAGGGACAATGAGCAGTTCTTC
few	TRBV7-8	14	TRBJ2-7	TRBD2	CASSPGLAAYEQYF	TGTGCCAGCAGCCCGGGACTAGCCGCATACGAGCAGTACTTC
.	TRBV29-1	14	TRBJ2-1	TRBD1	CSNSGTGSYNEQFF	TGCAGCAATTCCGGGACAGGGTCATACAATGAGCAGTTCTTC
once	TRBV28	16	TRBJ2-7	.	CASSLPGTVSSYEQYF	TGTGCCAGCAGTTTGCCCGGGACTGTGAGCTCCTACGAGCAGTACTTC
.	TRBV6-5	16	TRBJ2-3	.	CASSYSRGRSTDTQYF	TGTGCCAGCAGTTACTCACGGGGGAGGAGCACAGATACGCAGTATTTT
.	TRBV2	14	TRBJ1-5	TRBD1	CASSQDRANQPQHF	TGTGCCAGCAGCCAGGACAGGGCCAATCAGCCCCAGCATTTT
once	TRBV7-3	17	TRBJ2-1	TRBD2	CASSRRAGGRFYNEQFF	TGTGCCAGCAGCCGCCGCGCGGGAGGTCGGTTCTACAATGAGCAGTTCTTC
.	TRBV6-1	15	TRBJ2-7	TRBD1	CASTPGGQVTYEQYF	TGTGCCAGCACCCCAGGGGGACAGGTAACCTACGAGCAGTACTTC
.	TRBV7-8	17	TRBJ2-3	.	CASSLIPTPVSTDTQYF	TGTGCCAGCAGCTTAATCCCTACCCCCGTAAGCACAGATACGCAGTATTTT
.	TRBV18	15	TRBJ2-3	TRBD1	CASSTKTGNTDTQYF	TGTGCCAGCTCAACAAAGACAGGGAACACAGATACGCAGTATTTT
.	TRBV5-1	13	TRBJ1-2	.	CASSLGQVYGYTF	TGCGCCAGCAGCTTGGGACAGGTCTATGGCTACACCTTC
.	TRBV29-1	9	TRBJ1-1	.	CSVDQGAFF	TGCAGCGTTGATCAGGGAGCTTTCTTT
.	TRBV18	15	TRBJ1-3	TRBD1	CASSPDRASGNTIYF	TGTGCCAGCTCACCAGACAGGGCCTCTGGAAACACCATATATTTT
.	TRBV5-6	12	TRBJ2-7	TRBD1	CASETGSHEQYF	TGTGCCAGCGAGACAGGGTCCCACGAGCAGTACTTC
.	TRBV29-1	19	TRBJ2-1	TRBD2	CSVEPTSGRQVISYNEQFF	TGCAGCGTTGAACCGACTAGCGGGAGGCAGGTTATTAGTTACAATGAGCAGTTCTTC
.	TRBV7-9	16	TRBJ1-1	.	CASSLGPMQMNTEAFF	TGTGCCAGCAGCTTAGGCCCGATGCAGATGAACACTGAAGCTTTCTTT
.	TRBV9	14	TRBJ1-1	.	CASSADSGVAEAFF	TGTGCCAGCAGCGCAGACTCGGGGGTAGCTGAAGCTTTCTTT
.	TRBV21-1	13	TRBJ2-7	.	CASSKPLYNRQYF	TGTGCCAGCAGCAAACCACTTTATAACAGGCAGTACTTC
.	TRBV5-1	15	TRBJ2-7	TRBD2	CASSLASSGTYEQYF	TGCGCCAGCAGCTTGGCCTCCAGCGGGACCTACGAGCAGTACTTC